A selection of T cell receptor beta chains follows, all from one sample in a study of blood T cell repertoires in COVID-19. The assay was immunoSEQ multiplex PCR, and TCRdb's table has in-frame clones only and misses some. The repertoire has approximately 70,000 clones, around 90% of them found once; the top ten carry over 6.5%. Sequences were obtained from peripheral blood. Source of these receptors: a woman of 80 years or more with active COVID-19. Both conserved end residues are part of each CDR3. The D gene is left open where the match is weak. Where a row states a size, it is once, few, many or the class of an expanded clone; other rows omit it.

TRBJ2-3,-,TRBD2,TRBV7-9,TGTGCCAGCGGGAGGGCCGGAGGCACAGATACGCAGTATTTT,CASGRAGGTDTQYF
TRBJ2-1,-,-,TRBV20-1,TGCAGAGGGTTAAGGGGGAACCAGCAGTTCTTC,CRGLRGNQQFF
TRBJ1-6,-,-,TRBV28,TGTGCCAGCACCCCGGGGGGTGTTGTTAATTCACCCCTCCACTTT,CASTPGGVVNSPLHF
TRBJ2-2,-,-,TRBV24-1,TGTGCCACCAGTGATCCGGGACACCCAACGAGCACCGGGGAGCTGTTTTTT,CATSDPGHPTSTGELFF
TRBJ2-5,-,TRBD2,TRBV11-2,TGTGCCAGCAGCTTCACTAGCGGGCCCACGGGGACCCAGTACTTC,CASSFTSGPTGTQYF
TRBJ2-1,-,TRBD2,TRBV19,TGTGCCAGTAGTTTTGGGACTAGCGGGAGTGATGAGCAGTTCTTC,CASSFGTSGSDEQFF
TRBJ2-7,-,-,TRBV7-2,TGTGCCAGCAGCCCCACCTTAGGGGGAGTCGGGTACGAGCAGTACTTC,CASSPTLGGVGYEQYF
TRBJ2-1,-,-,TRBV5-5,TGTGCCAGCAGCTTGGGAGTTAGTAGCGTCAAGTATGAGCAGTTCTTC,CASSLGVSSVKYEQFF
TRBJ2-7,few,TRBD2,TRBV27,TGTGCCAGCAGTTTGGGCGGGAGCCCCTACGAGCAGTACTTC,CASSLGGSPYEQYF
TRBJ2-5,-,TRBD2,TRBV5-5,TGTGCCAGCAGCTTGTCTCGACTAGCGGGGCAAGAGACCCAGTACTTC,CASSLSRLAGQETQYF
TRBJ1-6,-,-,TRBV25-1,TGTGCCAGCAGTGAATATACTAGCAGGGTCCCCTCACCCCTCCACTTT,CASSEYTSRVPSPLHF
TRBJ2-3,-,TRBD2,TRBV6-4,TGTGCCAGCAGTGACAGAGGGAGGGCCACAGATACGCAGTATTTT,CASSDRGRATDTQYF
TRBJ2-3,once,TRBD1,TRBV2,TGTGCCAGCAACAGGGGCCGCGAGGCTACGCAGTATTTT,CASNRGREATQYF
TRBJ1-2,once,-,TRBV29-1,TGCAGCGCCATCAGGGCGGAGGGCTACACCTTC,CSAIRAEGYTF
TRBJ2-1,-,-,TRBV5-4,TGTGCCAGCAGCCCCAAATCCGGGAGCCATGAGCAGTTCTTC,CASSPKSGSHEQFF
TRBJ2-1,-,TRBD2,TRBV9,TGTGCCAGCAGCGTAGGGGGACTAGCGGGAAGGGGTGAGCAGTTCTTC,CASSVGGLAGRGEQFF
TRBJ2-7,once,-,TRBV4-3,TGCGCCAGCAGCCAAAGCCCCACAGGTAACGAGCAGTACTTC,CASSQSPTGNEQYF
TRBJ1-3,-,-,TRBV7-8,TGTGCCAGCAGCAGAGGGAGCTCTGGAAACACCATATATTTT,CASSRGSSGNTIYF
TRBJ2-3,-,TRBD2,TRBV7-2,TGTGCCAGCAGCTTAGGGACTAGCGGGGCGTCGGCAGATACGCAGTATTTT,CASSLGTSGASADTQYF
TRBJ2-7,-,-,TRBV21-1,TGTGCCAGCAGCAAAGGCCGGGACAGGGGTAAAGTTGAGCAGTACTTC,CASSKGRDRGKVEQYF
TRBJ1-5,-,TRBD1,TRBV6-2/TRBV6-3,TGTGCCAGCAGTTACCCCCGGGACAGGGGGCCGGGGCAGCCCCAGCATTTT,CASSYPRDRGPGQPQHF
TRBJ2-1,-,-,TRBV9,TGTGCCAGCAGCGTTTCCGGGACTCACAATGAGCAGTTCTTC,CASSVSGTHNEQFF
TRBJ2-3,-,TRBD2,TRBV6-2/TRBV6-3,TGTGCCAGCAGTCAAGGTAGCGGGACACGAGCCATCCGCGGTACGCAGTATTTT,CASSQGSGTRAIRGTQYF
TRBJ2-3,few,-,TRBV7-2,TGTGCCAGCAGCTTACAAGATACGCAGTATTTT,CASSLQDTQYF
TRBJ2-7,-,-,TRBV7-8,TGTGCCAGCAGCTCCAGCGGCGGACCCGAGGAGCAGTACTTC,CASSSSGGPEEQYF
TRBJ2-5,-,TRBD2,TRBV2,TGTGCCAGCAGCGCGGGGACTAGCGGGGGCCAAGAGACCCAGTACTTC,CASSAGTSGGQETQYF